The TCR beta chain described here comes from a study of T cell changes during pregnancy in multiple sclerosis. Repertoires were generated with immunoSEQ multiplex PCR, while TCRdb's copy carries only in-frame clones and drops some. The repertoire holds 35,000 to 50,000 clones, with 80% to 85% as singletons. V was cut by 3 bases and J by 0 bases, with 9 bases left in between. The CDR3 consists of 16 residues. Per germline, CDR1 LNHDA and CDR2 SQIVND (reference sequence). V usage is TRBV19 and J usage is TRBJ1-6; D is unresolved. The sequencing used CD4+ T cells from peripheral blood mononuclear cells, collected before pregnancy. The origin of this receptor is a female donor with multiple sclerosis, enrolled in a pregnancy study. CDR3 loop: CASSIFKSSYNSPLHF. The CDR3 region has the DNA TGTGCCAGTAGTATTTTTAAGAGCTCCTATAATTCACCCCTCCACTTT. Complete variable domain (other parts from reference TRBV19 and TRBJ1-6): DGGITQSPKYLFRKEGQNVTLSCEQNLNHDAMYWYRQDPGQGLRLIYYSQIVNDFQKGDIAEGYSVSREKKESFPLTVTSAQKNPTAFYLCASSIFKSSYNSPLHFGNGTRLTVT.